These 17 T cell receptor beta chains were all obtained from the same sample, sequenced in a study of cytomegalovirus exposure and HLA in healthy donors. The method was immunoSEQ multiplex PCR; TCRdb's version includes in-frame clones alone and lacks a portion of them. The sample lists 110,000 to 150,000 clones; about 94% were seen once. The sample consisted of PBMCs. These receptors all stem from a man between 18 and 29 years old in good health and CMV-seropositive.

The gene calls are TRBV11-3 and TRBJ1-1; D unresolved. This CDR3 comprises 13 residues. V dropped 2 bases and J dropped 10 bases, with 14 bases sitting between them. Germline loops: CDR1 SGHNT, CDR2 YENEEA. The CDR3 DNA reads TGTGCCAGCAGCTTATCTTTCCGGGAACGAGCTTTCTTT. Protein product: CASSLSFRERAFF.

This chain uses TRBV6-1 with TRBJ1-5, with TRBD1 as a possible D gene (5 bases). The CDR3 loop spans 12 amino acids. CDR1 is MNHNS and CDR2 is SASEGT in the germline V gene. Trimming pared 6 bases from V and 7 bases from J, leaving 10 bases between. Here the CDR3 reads CASRSAGQPQHF. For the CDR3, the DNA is TGTGCCAGCAGATCCGCAGGGCAGCCCCAGCATTTT.

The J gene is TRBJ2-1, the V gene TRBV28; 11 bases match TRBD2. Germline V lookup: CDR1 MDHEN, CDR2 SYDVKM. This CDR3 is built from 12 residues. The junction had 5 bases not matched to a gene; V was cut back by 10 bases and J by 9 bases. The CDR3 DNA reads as TGTGCCACCATTAGCGGGAGGGTTGAGCAGTTCTTC. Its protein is CATISGRVEQFF.

CDR3 sequence: CASSSTPGGSGSGETQYF. CDR3 DNA: TGTGCCAGCAGTTCTACCCCCGGGGGTAGCGGGAGTGGAGAGACCCAGTACTTC. J is TRBJ2-5 and V is TRBV28, with 9 positions matching TRBD2. The CDR3 consists of 18 residues. The V and J ends lost 4 bases and 4 bases, in that order; junction bases with no gene match: 16. Germline loops: CDR1 MDHEN, CDR2 SYDVKM. Filled out from reference TRBV28 and TRBJ2-5, the complete variable domain reads DVKVTQSSRYLVKRTGEKVFLECVQDMDHENMFWYRQDPGLGLRLIYFSYDVKMKEKGDIPEGYSVSREKKERFSLILESASTNQTSMYLCASSSTPGGSGSGETQYFGPGTRLLVL.

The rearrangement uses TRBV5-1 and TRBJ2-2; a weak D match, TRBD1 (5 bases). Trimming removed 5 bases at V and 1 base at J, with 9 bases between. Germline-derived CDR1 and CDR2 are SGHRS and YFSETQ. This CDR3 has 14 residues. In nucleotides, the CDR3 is TGCGCCAGCAGACTCACAGGGAACACCGGGGAGCTGTTTTTT. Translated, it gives CASRLTGNTGELFF.

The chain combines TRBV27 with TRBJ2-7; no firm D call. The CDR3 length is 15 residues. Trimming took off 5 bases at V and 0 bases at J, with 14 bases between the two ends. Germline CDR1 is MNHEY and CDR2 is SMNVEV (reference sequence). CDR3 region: CASSLSSSPSYEQYF. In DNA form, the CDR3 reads TGTGCCAGCAGTCTAAGCTCTAGTCCCTCCTACGAGCAGTACTTC.

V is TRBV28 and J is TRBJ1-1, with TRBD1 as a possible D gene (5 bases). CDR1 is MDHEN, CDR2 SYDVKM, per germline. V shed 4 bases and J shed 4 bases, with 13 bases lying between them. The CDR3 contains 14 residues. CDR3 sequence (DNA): TGTGCCAGCAGTTCCCCGGGTGGGGCCACTGAAGCTTTCTTT. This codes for CASSSPGGATEAFF.

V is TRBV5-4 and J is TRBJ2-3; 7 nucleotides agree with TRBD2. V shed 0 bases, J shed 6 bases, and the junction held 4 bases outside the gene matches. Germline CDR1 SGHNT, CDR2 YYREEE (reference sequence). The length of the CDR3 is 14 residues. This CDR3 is CASSLDRAGDTQYF. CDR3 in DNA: TGTGCCAGCAGCTTGGACAGAGCGGGGGATACGCAGTATTTT.

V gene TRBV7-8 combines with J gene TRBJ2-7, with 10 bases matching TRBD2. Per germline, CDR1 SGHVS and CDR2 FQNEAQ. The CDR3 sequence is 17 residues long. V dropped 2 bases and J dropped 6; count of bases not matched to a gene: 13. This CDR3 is CASSLYFPGTSVPEQYF. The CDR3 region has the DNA TGTGCCAGCAGCTTATACTTCCCCGGGACTAGCGTACCCGAGCAGTACTTC.

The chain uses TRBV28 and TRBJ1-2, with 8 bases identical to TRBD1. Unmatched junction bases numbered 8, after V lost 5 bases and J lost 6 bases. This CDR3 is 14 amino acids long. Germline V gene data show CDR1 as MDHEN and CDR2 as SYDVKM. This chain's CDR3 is CASSTPGQVHGYTF. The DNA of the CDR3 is TGTGCCAGCAGTACCCCGGGACAGGTTCATGGCTACACCTTC.

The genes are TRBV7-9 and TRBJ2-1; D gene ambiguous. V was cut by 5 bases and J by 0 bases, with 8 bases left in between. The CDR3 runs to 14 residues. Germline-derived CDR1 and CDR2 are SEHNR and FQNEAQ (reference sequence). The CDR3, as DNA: TGTGCCAGCAGCCCCATGGCCTCCTACAATGAGCAGTTCTTC. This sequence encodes CASSPMASYNEQFF.

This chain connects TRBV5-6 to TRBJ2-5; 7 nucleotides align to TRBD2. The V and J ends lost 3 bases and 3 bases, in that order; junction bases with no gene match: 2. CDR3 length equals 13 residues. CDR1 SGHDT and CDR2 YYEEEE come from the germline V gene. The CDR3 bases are TGTGCCAGCAGCTCCGGGACTAAAGAGACCCAGTACTTC. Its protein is CASSSGTKETQYF.

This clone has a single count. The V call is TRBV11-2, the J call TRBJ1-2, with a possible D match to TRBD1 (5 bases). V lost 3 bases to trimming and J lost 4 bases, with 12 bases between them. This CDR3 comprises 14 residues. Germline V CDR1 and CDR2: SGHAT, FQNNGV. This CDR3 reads CASSLSTGRYGYTF. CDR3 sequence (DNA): TGTGCCAGCAGCTTGAGTACAGGTCGCTATGGCTACACCTTC.

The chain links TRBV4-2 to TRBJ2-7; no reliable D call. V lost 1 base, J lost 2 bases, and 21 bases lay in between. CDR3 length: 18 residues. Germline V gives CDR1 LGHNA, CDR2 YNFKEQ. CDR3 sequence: CASSQVYRPELMPYEQYF. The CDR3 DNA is TGTGCCAGCAGCCAAGTCTATCGTCCGGAGTTAATGCCCTACGAGCAGTACTTC.

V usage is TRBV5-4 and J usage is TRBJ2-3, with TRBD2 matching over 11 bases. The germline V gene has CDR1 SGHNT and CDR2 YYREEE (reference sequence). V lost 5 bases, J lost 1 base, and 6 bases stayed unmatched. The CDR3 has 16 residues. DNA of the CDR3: TGTGCCAGCAGTTTAGCGGGAGGGCCGGGCACAGATACGCAGTATTTT. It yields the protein CASSLAGGPGTDTQYF.

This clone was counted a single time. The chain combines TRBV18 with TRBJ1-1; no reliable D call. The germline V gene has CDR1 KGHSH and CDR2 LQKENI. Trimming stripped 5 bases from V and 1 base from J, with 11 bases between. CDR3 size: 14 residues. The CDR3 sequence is CASSDGGGNTEAFF. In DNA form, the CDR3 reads TGTGCCAGCTCAGATGGAGGTGGGAACACTGAAGCTTTCTTT.

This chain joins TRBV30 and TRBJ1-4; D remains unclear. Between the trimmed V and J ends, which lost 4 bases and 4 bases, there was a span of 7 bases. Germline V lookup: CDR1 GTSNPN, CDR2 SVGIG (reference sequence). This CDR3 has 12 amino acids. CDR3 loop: CAWKRDNEKLFF. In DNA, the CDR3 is TGTGCCTGGAAACGGGATAATGAAAAACTGTTTTTT.